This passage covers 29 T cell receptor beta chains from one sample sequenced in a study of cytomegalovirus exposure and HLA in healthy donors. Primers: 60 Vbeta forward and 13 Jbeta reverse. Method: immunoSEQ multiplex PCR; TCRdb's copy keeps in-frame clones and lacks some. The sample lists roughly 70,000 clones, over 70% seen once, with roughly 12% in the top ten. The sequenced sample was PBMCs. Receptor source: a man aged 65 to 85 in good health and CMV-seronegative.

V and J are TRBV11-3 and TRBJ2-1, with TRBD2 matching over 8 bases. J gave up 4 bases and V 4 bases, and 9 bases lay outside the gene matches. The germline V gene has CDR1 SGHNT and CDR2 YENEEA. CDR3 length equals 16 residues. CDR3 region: CASSSRAGGSYNEQFF. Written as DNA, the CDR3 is TGTGCCAGCAGCTCTAGGGCGGGAGGATCATACAATGAGCAGTTCTTC.

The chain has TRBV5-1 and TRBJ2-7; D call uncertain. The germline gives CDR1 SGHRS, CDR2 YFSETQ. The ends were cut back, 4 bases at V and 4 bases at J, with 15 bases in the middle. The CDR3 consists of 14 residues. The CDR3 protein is CASSPSVLPYEQYF. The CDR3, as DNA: TGCGCCAGCAGCCCGAGTGTACTGCCGTACGAGCAGTACTTC.

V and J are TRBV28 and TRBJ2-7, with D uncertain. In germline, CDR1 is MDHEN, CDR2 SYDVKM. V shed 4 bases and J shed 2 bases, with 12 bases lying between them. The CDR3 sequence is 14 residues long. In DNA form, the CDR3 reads TGTGCCAGCAGTTCCCCAGGTTTTACCTACGAGCAGTACTTC. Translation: CASSSPGFTYEQYF.

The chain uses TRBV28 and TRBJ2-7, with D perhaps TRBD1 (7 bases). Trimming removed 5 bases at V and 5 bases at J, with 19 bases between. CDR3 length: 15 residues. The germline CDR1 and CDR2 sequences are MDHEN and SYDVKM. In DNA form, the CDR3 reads TGTGCCAGCAGTACCCCAGGGGGGCTGGCGGACGAGCAGTACTTC. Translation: CASSTPGGLADEQYF. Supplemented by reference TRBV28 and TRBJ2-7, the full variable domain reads DVKVTQSSRYLVKRTGEKVFLECVQDMDHENMFWYRQDPGLGLRLIYFSYDVKMKEKGDIPEGYSVSREKKERFSLILESASTNQTSMYLCASSTPGGLADEQYFGPGTRLTVT.

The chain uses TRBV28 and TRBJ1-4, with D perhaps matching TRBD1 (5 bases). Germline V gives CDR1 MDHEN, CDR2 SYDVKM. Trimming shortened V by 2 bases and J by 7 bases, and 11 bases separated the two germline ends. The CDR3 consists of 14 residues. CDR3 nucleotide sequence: TGTGCCAGCAGTTTAGGGGGGGACGGTGAAAAACTGTTTTTT. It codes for CASSLGGDGEKLFF. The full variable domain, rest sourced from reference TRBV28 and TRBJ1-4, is DVKVTQSSRYLVKRTGEKVFLECVQDMDHENMFWYRQDPGLGLRLIYFSYDVKMKEKGDIPEGYSVSREKKERFSLILESASTNQTSMYLCASSLGGDGEKLFFGSGTQLSVL.

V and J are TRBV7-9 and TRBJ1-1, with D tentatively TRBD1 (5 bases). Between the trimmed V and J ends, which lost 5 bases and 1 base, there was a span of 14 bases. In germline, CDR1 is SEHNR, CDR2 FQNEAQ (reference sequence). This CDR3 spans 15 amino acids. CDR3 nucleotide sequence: TGTGCCAGCAGCCCGCACCTTGACAGGAACACTGAAGCTTTCTTT. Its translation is CASSPHLDRNTEAFF. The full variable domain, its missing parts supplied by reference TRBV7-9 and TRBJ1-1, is DTGVSQNPRHKITKRGQNVTFRCDPISEHNRLYWYRQTLGQGPEFLTYFQNEAQLEKSRLLSDRFSAERPKGSFSTLEIQRTEQGDSAMYLCASSPHLDRNTEAFFGQGTRLTVV.

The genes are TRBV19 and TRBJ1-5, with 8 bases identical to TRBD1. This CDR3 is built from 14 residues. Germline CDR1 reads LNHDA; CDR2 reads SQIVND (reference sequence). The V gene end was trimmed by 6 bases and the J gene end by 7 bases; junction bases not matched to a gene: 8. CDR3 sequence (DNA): TGTGCCAGTAGACCCGGACAGGGTGGGCAGCCCCAGCATTTT. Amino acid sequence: CASRPGQGGQPQHF.

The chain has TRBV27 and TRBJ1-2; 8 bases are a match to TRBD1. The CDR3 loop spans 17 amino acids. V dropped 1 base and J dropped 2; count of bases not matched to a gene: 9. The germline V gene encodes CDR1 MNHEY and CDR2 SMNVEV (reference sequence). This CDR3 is CASSLFPIRQGNYGYTF. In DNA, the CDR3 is TGTGCCAGCAGTTTATTCCCAATCCGACAGGGGAACTATGGCTACACCTTC.

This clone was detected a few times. The CDR3 region has the DNA TGTGCCAGCAACTATGGGGAGAGTAAAGCTTTCTTT. It yields the protein CASNYGESKAFF. The chain joins TRBV6-6 to TRBJ1-1; D uncertain. The V gene's germline CDR1 is MNHNY and CDR2 SVGAGI (reference sequence). V lost 7 bases, J lost 9 bases, and 15 bases lay in between. The CDR3 consists of 12 residues.

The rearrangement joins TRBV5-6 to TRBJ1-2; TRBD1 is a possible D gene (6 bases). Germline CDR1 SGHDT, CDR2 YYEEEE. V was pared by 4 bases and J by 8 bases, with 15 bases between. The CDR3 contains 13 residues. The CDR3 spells CASSPGTPGGYTF. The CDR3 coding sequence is TGTGCCAGCAGCCCCGGGACACCAGGGGGCTACACCTTC.

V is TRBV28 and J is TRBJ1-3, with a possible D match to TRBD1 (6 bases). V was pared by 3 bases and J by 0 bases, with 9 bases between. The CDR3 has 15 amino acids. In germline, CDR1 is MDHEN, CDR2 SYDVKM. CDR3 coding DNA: TGTGCCAGCAGTTTTACAGGGCTCTCTGGAAACACCATATATTTT. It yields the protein CASSFTGLSGNTIYF.

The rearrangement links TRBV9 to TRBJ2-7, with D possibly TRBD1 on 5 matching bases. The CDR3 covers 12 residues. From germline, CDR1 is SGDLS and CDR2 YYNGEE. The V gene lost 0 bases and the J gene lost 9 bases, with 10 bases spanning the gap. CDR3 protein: CASSVEQGRQYF. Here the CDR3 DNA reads TGTGCCAGCAGCGTAGAGCAGGGTCGGCAGTACTTC.

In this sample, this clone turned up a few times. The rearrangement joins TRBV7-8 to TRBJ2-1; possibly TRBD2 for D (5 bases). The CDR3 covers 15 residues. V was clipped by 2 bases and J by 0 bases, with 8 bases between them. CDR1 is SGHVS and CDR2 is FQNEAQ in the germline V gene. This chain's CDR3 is CASSLTGSSYNEQFF. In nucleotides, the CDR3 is TGTGCCAGCAGCTTAACGGGGAGCTCCTACAATGAGCAGTTCTTC.

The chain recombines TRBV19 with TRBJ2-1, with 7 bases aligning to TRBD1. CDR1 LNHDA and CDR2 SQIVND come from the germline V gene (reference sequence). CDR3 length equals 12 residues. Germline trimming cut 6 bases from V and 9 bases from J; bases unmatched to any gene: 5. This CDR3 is CASRGTALEQFF. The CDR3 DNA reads TGTGCCAGTAGGGGGACAGCTCTTGAGCAGTTCTTC.

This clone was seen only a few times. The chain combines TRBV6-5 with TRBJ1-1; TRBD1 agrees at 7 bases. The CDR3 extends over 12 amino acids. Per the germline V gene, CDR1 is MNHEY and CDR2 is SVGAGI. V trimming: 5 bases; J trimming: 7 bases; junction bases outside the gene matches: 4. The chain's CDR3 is CASSRQGCEAFF. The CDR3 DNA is TGTGCCAGCAGTCGACAGGGATGTGAAGCTTTCTTT.

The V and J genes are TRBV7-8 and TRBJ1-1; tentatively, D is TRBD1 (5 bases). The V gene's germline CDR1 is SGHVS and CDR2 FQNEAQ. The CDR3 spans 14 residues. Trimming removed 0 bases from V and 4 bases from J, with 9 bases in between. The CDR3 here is CASSLAGEATEAFF. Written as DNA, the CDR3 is TGTGCCAGCAGCTTAGCAGGGGAGGCCACTGAAGCTTTCTTT.

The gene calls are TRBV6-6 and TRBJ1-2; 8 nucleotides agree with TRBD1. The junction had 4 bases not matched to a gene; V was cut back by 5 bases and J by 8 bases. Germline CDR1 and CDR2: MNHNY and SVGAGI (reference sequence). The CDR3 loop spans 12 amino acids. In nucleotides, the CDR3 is TGTGCCAGCAGTCCAGGGGGCAGAGGCTACACCTTC. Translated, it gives CASSPGGRGYTF.

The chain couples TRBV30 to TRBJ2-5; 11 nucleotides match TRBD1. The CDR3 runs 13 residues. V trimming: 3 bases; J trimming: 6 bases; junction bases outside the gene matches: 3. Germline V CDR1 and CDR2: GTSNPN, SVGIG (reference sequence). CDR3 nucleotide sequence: TGTGCCTGGAGCGGGACAGGGGGAAAGACCCAGTACTTC. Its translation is CAWSGTGGKTQYF. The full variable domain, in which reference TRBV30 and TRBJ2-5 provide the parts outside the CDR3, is SQTIHQWPATLVQPVGSPLSLECTVEGTSNPNLYWYRQAAGRGLQLLFYSVGIGQISSEVPQNLSASRPQDRQFILSSKKLLLSDSGFYLCAWSGTGGKTQYFGPGTRLLVL.

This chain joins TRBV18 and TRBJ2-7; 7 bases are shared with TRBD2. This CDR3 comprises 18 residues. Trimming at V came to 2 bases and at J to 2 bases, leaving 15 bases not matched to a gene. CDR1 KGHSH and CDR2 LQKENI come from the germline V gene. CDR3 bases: TGTGCCAGCTCACCATGGACAAGGTTGGGAGGGGCGGCCTACGAGCAGTACTTC. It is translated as CASSPWTRLGGAAYEQYF.

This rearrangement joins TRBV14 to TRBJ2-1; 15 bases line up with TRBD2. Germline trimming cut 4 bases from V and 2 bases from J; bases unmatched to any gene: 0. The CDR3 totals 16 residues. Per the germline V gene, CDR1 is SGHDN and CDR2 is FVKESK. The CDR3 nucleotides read TGTGCCAGCAGCCGGACTAGCGGGGGGGCCTACAATGAGCAGTTCTTC. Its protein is CASSRTSGGAYNEQFF.

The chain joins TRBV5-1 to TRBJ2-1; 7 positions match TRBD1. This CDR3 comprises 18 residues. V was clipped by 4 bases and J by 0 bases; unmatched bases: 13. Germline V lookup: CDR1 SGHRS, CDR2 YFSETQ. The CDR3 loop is CASSPVAPGQHSYNEQFF. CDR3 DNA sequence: TGCGCCAGCAGCCCAGTTGCCCCGGGACAGCACTCCTACAATGAGCAGTTCTTC.

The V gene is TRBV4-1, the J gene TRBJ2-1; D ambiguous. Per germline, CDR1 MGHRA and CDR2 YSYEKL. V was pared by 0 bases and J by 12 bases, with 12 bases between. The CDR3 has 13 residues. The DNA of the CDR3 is TGCGCCAGCAGCCAAGATCCCGGGTTGAGGCAGTTCTTC. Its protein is CASSQDPGLRQFF.

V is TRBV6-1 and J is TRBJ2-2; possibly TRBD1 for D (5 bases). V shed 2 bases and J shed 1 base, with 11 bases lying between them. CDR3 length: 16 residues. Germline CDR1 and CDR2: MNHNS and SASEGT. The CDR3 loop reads CASSEFGQGNTGELFF. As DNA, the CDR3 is TGTGCCAGCAGTGAATTCGGGCAGGGGAACACCGGGGAGCTGTTTTTT.

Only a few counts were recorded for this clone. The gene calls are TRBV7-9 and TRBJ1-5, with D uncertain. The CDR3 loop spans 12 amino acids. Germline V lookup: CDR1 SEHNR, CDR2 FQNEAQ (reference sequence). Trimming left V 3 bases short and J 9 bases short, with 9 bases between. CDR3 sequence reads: CASSFGESPQHF. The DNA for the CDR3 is TGTGCCAGCAGCTTCGGGGAGTCGCCCCAGCATTTT. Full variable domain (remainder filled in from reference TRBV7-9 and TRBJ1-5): DTGVSQNPRHKITKRGQNVTFRCDPISEHNRLYWYRQTLGQGPEFLTYFQNEAQLEKSRLLSDRFSAERPKGSFSTLEIQRTEQGDSAMYLCASSFGESPQHFGDGTRLSIL.

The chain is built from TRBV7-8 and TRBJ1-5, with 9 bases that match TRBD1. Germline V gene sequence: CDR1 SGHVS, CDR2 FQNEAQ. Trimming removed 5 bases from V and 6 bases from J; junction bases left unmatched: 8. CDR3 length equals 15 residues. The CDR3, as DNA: TGTGCCAGCAGCGCTACCCGGGACAGGGTTCAGCCCCAGCATTTT. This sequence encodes CASSATRDRVQPQHF.

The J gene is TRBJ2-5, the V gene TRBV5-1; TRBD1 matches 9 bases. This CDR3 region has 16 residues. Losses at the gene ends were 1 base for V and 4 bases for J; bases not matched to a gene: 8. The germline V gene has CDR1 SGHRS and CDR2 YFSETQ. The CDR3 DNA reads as TGCGCCAGCAGCTTGTACTCACAGGGGGCACGAGAGACCCAGTACTTC. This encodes CASSLYSQGARETQYF.

CDR3 in DNA: TGTGCCAGCAGCTTGCTGGGGGGTGAGGGCAATCAGCCCCAGCATTTT. Translation gives CASSLLGGEGNQPQHF. The chain combines TRBV5-6 with TRBJ1-5, with D possibly being TRBD1 (5 bases). This CDR3 is built from 16 residues. CDR1 is SGHDT and CDR2 is YYEEEE in the germline V gene. Trimming removed 1 base from V and 2 bases from J, with 13 bases in between.

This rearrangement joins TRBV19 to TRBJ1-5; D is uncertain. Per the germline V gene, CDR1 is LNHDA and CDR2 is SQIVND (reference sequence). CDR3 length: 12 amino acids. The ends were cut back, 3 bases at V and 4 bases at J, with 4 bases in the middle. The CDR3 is CASSILNQPQHF. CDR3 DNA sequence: TGTGCCAGTAGTATCCTTAATCAGCCCCAGCATTTT.

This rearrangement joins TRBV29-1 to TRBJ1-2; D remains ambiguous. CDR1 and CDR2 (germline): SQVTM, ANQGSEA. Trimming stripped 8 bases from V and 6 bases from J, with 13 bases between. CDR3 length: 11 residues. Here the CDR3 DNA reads TGCAGCTCTGCGGGCGGGGATGGCTACACCTTC. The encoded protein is CSSAGGDGYTF.